The T cell receptor (beta chain) described here comes from a study of blood T cell repertoires in COVID-19. Study overall: The United States, Italy and Spain supplied acute and convalescent COVID-19 samples.

Profiled with immunoSEQ multiplex PCR; TCRdb holds only in-frame clones, not every one. The table lists about 130,000 clones, around 81% of them singletons, with approximately 10% in the top ten. Sequencing was carried out using peripheral blood. The receptor was isolated from a man in his sixties with acute or convalescent COVID-19.

CDR3 sequence reads: CASTRLAGSGTGELFF. The DNA of the CDR3 is TGTGCCAGCACCCGTCTAGCGGGATCGGGCACCGGGGAGCTGTTTTTT. The genes are TRBV27 and TRBJ2-2, with 9 nucleotides matching TRBD2. After removal of 7 bases from V and 4 bases from J, the junction contained 10 bases not matched to a gene. This CDR3 is 16 amino acids long. CDR1 is MNHEY and CDR2 is SMNVEV in the germline V gene (reference sequence).